What follows are 5 T cell receptor beta chains derived from one specimen sequenced in a study of T cell repertoires in ileal Crohn's disease. The assay was immunoSEQ multiplex PCR, and TCRdb's table has in-frame clones only and misses some. The profile shows 5,300 or so clones, 75% to 80% of them singletons. This sample's time point: neoterminal ileum biopsy at postoperative endoscopy, about 6 months after surgery. Input material: ileal tissue. Receptors originate from an adult with Crohn's disease.

In this sample, this clone turned up a few times. The rearrangement uses TRBV6-1 and TRBJ1-1; no reliable D call. The CDR3 loop spans 12 amino acids. V was pared by 11 bases and J by 0 bases, with 10 bases between. Germline-derived CDR1 and CDR2 are MNHNS and SASEGT. This chain's CDR3 is CAARLVNTEAFF. The DNA for the CDR3 is TGTGCCGCGAGGTTGGTGAACACTGAAGCTTTCTTT.

The chain employs TRBV10-3 and TRBJ1-5; TRBD1 agrees at 8 bases. J lost 3 bases, V lost 11 bases, and 6 bases had no gene match. CDR1 and CDR2 from the germline V gene are ENHRY and SYGVKD. This CDR3 is built from 13 residues. The CDR3 DNA is TGTGCCGCACAGGGGGGAGTCAATCAGCCCCAGCATTTT. Its protein is CAAQGGVNQPQHF.

V usage is TRBV5-6 and J usage is TRBJ2-1; 7 bases line up with TRBD2. With V trimmed by 0 bases and J by 2 bases, 5 bases remained unmatched. The CDR3 runs 16 residues. Germline CDR1 and CDR2: SGHDT and YYEEEE. As DNA, the CDR3 is TGTGCCAGCAGCTTGGATCTCGGGAGGACCTACAATGAGCAGTTCTTC. Its protein is CASSLDLGRTYNEQFF.

The sample holds a few counts of this clone. J is TRBJ2-6 and V is TRBV5-1, with TRBD1 identical over 12 bases. This CDR3 spans 18 amino acids. Unmatched junction bases numbered 5, after V lost 0 bases and J lost 4 bases. Germline V CDR1 and CDR2: SGHRS, YFSETQ. CDR3 region: CASSLAGQGATGANVLTF. CDR3 DNA sequence: TGCGCCAGCAGCTTGGCGGGACAGGGGGCGACAGGGGCCAACGTCCTGACTTTC.

V is TRBV6-1 and J is TRBJ2-3, with D perhaps matching TRBD2 (5 bases). There are 15 residues in the CDR3. V lost 5 bases to trimming and J lost 1 base, with 13 bases between them. Germline lookup yields CDR1 MNHNS and CDR2 SASEGT. Here the CDR3 reads CASSPYRRGTDTQYF. The DNA for the CDR3 is TGTGCCAGCAGTCCCTATCGGCGGGGCACAGATACGCAGTATTTT.